Listed here are 23 T cell receptor beta chains from one sample, sequenced in a study of T-cell reconstitution after alpha-beta-depleted transplantation in children. Using unique molecular identifiers, the investigators prepared the TCRbeta library. TCRdb re-derived calls from the PCR reads in MiXCR, one entry per CDR3 protein. Seen here are fewer than 550,000 distinct CDR3 sequences, about an eighth observed once, and the top ten hold less than 15%. Sequenced here: PBMCs, mostly from graft donor cells, sampled 180 days after TCRalphabeta/CD19-depleted stem cell transplant. All receptors come from a female patient between 2 and 15 years old who had a stem cell transplant for aplastic anemia, so the T cells may come from the graft donor.

V and J are TRBV9 and TRBJ2-1; possibly TRBD2 for D (6 bases). Germline CDR1 reads SGDLS; CDR2 reads YYNGEE. Trimming shortened V by 3 bases and J by 3 bases, and 34 bases separated the two germline ends. The CDR3 contains 22 residues. In DNA, the CDR3 is TGTGCCAGCAGCGCTAATTTGGGCGCCCAGAGGGGTGGAGGGAGTGTCTACAATGAGCAGTTCTTC. Translating gives CASSANLGAQRGGGSVYNEQFF.

J is TRBJ2-4 and V is TRBV5-8; 8 bases map to TRBD1. Germline CDR1 SGHTS, CDR2 YDEGEE. V gave up 0 bases and J gave up 8 bases; unmatched junction bases: 4. This CDR3 comprises 14 residues. For the CDR3, the DNA is TGTGCCAGCAGCTTGGCCGCAGGGGGCGACATTCAGTACTTC. This encodes CASSLAAGGDIQYF.

This clonotype was detected only a few times. This chain joins TRBV7-2 and TRBJ1-3; D remains ambiguous. V lost 4 bases to trimming and J lost 4 bases, with 11 bases between them. The CDR3 sequence is 14 residues long. Germline V gene sequence: CDR1 SGHTA, CDR2 FQGNSA. CDR3 sequence: CASSSYGSGNTIYF. CDR3 nucleotides: TGTGCCAGCAGCTCCTACGGGTCCGGAAACACCATATATTTT.

This rearrangement joins TRBV19 to TRBJ1-1; no clear D. The V gene's germline CDR1 is LNHDA and CDR2 SQIVND (reference sequence). V lost 6 bases, J lost 4 bases, and 15 bases lay in between. This CDR3 region has 14 residues. CDR3 sequence (DNA): TGTGCCAGTAGCCTCGGTCCGTTGGGCACTGAAGCTTTCTTT. Protein: CASSLGPLGTEAFF.

This clonotype was counted between two and nine times. The chain has TRBV24-1 and TRBJ2-5; TRBD1 matches at 7 bases. V was pared by 3 bases and J by 3 bases, with 6 bases of the junction left unmatched. CDR3 length equals 15 residues. Germline-derived CDR1 and CDR2 are KGHDR and SFDVKD. In DNA, the CDR3 is TGTGCCACCAGTGATCGGGGACAGCCTAAAGAGACCCAGTACTTC. Translating it yields CATSDRGQPKETQYF.

This clonotype showed up just a few times. This chain joins TRBV20-1 and TRBJ2-7, with 11 bases lining up with TRBD2. In germline, CDR1 is DFQATT, CDR2 SNEGSKA (reference sequence). Unmatched junction bases numbered 5, after V lost 0 bases and J lost 4 bases. The CDR3 runs to 15 residues. The CDR3 is CSARDETSGSYEQYF. The CDR3 DNA sequence: TGCAGTGCTAGAGATGAAACTAGCGGGAGTTACGAGCAGTACTTC.

This clonotype occurred a few times. The chain is built from TRBV18 and TRBJ2-1; no firm D call. The germline V gene has CDR1 KGHSH and CDR2 LQKENI. The CDR3 spans 14 residues. With 2 bases removed from V and 3 bases from J, the gap between germline ends came to 8 bases. The CDR3 region is CASSPRAGYNEQFF. The CDR3 DNA follows: TGTGCCAGCTCACCAAGGGCCGGCTACAATGAGCAGTTCTTC.

This clonotype has at least ten counts. This chain joins TRBV29-1 and TRBJ2-7, with D tentatively TRBD2 (7 bases). The CDR3 runs to 15 residues. Per germline, CDR1 SQVTM and CDR2 ANQGSEA. Trimming stripped 3 bases from V and 3 bases from J, with 18 bases between. This chain's CDR3 is CSVEIAGAGLYEQYF. Written as DNA, the CDR3 is TGCAGCGTTGAGATCGCGGGGGCAGGACTCTACGAGCAGTACTTC.

Note on this clonotype: Sequence at one end of the junction differs from germline and may be a read error. The chain's CDR3 is CASSPLAGASYNAQFF. CDR3 DNA sequence: TGTGCCAGCAGCCCGCTAGCGGGAGCGTCCTACAATGCGCAGTTCTTC. The chain links TRBV4-2 to TRBJ2-1, with 10 bases lining up with TRBD2. The CDR3 extends over 16 amino acids. Germline CDR1 LGHNA, CDR2 YNFKEQ.

The sample holds a few counts of this clonotype. The rearrangement joins TRBV5-4 to TRBJ2-2; 9 bases match TRBD2. After removal of 0 bases from V and 4 bases from J, the junction contained 4 bases not matched to a gene. CDR3 length: 16 residues. The germline V gene encodes CDR1 SGHNT and CDR2 YYREEE (reference sequence). In DNA, the CDR3 is TGTGCCAGCAGCTTGGGACTAGCGGTCATCACCGGGGAGCTGTTTTTT. It is translated as CASSLGLAVITGELFF.

The chain carries TRBV10-3 and TRBJ1-5; 8 bases map to TRBD1. This CDR3 is built from 16 residues. Germline V gene lookup returns CDR1 ENHRY and CDR2 SYGVKD. With V trimmed by 3 bases and J by 5 bases, 9 bases remained unmatched. The CDR3 bases are TGTGCCATCAGTGACCAAGGACAGGGTCTTCATCAGCCCCAGCATTTT. It encodes CAISDQGQGLHQPQHF.

This clonotype was observed a few times. The V and J genes are TRBV20-1 and TRBJ2-7, with a tentative D call TRBD2 (6 bases). Per germline, CDR1 DFQATT and CDR2 SNEGSKA (reference sequence). The CDR3 is made up of 11 amino acids. V lost 5 bases and J lost 3, with 8 bases in between. The CDR3 coding sequence is TGCAGTGCTCCGGGGGACTACGAGCAGTACTTC. It codes for CSAPGDYEQYF.

This clonotype was seen a few times. In DNA form, the CDR3 reads TGTGCCATCAGAGGGGACAGGGGCAACTATGGCTACACCTTC. Encoded protein: CAIRGDRGNYGYTF. This sequence joins TRBV10-3 and TRBJ1-2; 10 nucleotides align to TRBD1. The CDR3 has 14 amino acids. V lost 6 bases to trimming and J lost 2 bases; unmatched junction nucleotides: 3. In germline, CDR1 is ENHRY, CDR2 SYGVKD.

This clonotype was seen ten or more times. This chain uses TRBV12-3 or TRBV12-4 with TRBJ2-7; D gene unclear. The CDR3 has 13 amino acids. V gave up 4 bases and J gave up 0 bases, with 7 bases separating them. The CDR3 sequence: CASSYGNSYEQYV. In nucleotides, the CDR3 is TGTGCCAGCAGTTACGGTAACTCCTACGAGCAGTACGTC.

This chain links TRBV20-1 with TRBJ2-2; TRBD2 aligns across 10 bases. Germline V lookup: CDR1 DFQATT, CDR2 SNEGSKA (reference sequence). Trimming took 2 bases from V and 5 from J; bases not matched to a gene: 11. The CDR3 sequence is 17 residues long. CDR3 region: CSARPSSGRGVTGELFF. The CDR3 bases are TGCAGTGCTAGACCATCTAGCGGGAGAGGGGTGACCGGGGAGCTGTTTTTT.

This clonotype came up a few times. The CDR3 sequence: CASSYLKAAYYSNQPQHF. In DNA form, the CDR3 reads TGTGCCAGCAGTTACTTAAAGGCAGCTTATTATAGCAATCAGCCCCAGCATTTT. The genes are TRBV6-2 or TRBV6-3 and TRBJ1-5; no clear D gene. The germline CDR1 and CDR2 sequences are MNHEY and SVGEGT. The length of the CDR3 is 18 residues. Trimming shortened V by 1 base and J by 0 bases, and 16 bases separated the two germline ends.

V gene TRBV29-1 combines with J gene TRBJ2-1, with no clear D. Per germline, CDR1 SQVTM and CDR2 ANQGSEA. CDR3 size: 13 residues. Deletions cut 5 bases from V and 1 base from J, with 9 bases between. In DNA form, the CDR3 reads TGCAGCGTTACCGATCGGTCCTACAATGAGCAGTTCTTC. This sequence encodes CSVTDRSYNEQFF.

This clonotype was counted between two and nine times. The V gene is TRBV4-1, the J gene TRBJ2-3, with 7 positions matching TRBD1. Germline V gene lookup returns CDR1 MGHRA and CDR2 YSYEKL. After removal of 7 bases from V and 2 bases from J, the junction contained 9 bases not matched to a gene. The CDR3 covers 15 residues. DNA of the CDR3: TGCGCCAGCAACCCGGCCGGGACAGCCACAGATACGCAGTATTTT. This sequence encodes CASNPAGTATDTQYF.

Only a few counts were recorded for this clonotype. The chain links TRBV30 to TRBJ2-1; D not certain. The CDR3 extends over 13 amino acids. Trimming removed 2 bases at V and 5 bases at J, with 10 bases between. Per the germline V gene, CDR1 is GTSNPN and CDR2 is SVGIG (reference sequence). CDR3 sequence (DNA): TGTGCCTGGAGTAGGCTAACGAACAATGAGCAGTTCTTC. Its translation is CAWSRLTNNEQFF.

This clonotype was observed many times. DNA for the CDR3: TGTGCCAGCAGCCCAGCGGGAGGGAGCCCTTACTACGAGCAGTACTTC. Translating gives CASSPAGGSPYYEQYF. The V call is TRBV4-2, the J call TRBJ2-7; TRBD2 aligns across 10 bases. V lost 4 bases to trimming and J lost 3 bases; unmatched junction nucleotides: 9. This CDR3 comprises 16 residues. Germline loops: CDR1 LGHNA, CDR2 YNFKEQ.

This clonotype came up a few times. This chain uses TRBV20-1 with TRBJ1-1; no reliable D call. Germline assignment: CDR1 DFQATT and CDR2 SNEGSKA (reference sequence). The CDR3 runs to 13 residues. Deletions cut 1 base from V and 1 base from J, with 7 bases between. The CDR3 loop is CSARVSGNTEAFF. The DNA of the CDR3 is TGCAGTGCTAGAGTGTCAGGGAACACTGAAGCTTTCTTT.

This chain connects TRBV14 to TRBJ1-1, with 7 bases lining up with TRBD1. With V trimmed by 0 bases and J by 3 bases, 7 bases remained unmatched. Germline V gene sequence: CDR1 SGHDN, CDR2 FVKESK. This CDR3 has 16 residues. The CDR3 is CASSQDWDRRYTEAFF. CDR3 coding DNA: TGTGCCAGCAGCCAAGATTGGGACAGAAGATACACTGAAGCTTTCTTT.

A few counts support this clonotype. V and J are TRBV28 and TRBJ2-2; D may be TRBD1 or TRBD2 (5 bases each). Trimming took 7 bases from V and 3 from J, leaving 24 bases between them. The germline V gene has CDR1 MDHEN and CDR2 SYDVKM. This CDR3 is 18 amino acids long. Here the CDR3 reads CASIPLGPPGPHTGELFF. The CDR3 bases are TGTGCCAGCATCCCCTTAGGGCCCCCGGGACCACACACCGGGGAGCTGTTTTTT.